The rows below give T cell receptor beta chains drawn from one sample of a study of blood T cell repertoires in COVID-19. Clones were sequenced by immunoSEQ multiplex PCR, and TCRdb holds only the in-frame ones, with some missing. The sample shows around 250,000 clones, 84% of them seen only once. Sequenced input: peripheral blood. The receptors shown here come from a woman in her 40s who had recovered from COVID-19. CDR3s include the opening cysteine and the closing phenylalanine or tryptophan. Fields, in order: CDR3 protein, CDR3 DNA, V gene, J gene, CDR3 length, clone size, D gene. D genes are given only for firm matches. Some rows have no size entry. The others give once, few or many, or a class for an expanded clone.

cdr3_aa: CASRSTGTYEQYF
cdr3_nt: TGTGCCAGCAGATCTACAGGGACCTACGAGCAGTACTTC
v_call: TRBV12-3/TRBV12-4
j_call: TRBJ2-7
cdr3_length: 13
clone_size: NA
d_call: NA

cdr3_aa: CASSLGGDFTGELFF
cdr3_nt: TGTGCCAGCAGCTTAGGCGGGGACTTCACCGGGGAGCTGTTTTTT
v_call: TRBV11-3
j_call: TRBJ2-2
cdr3_length: 15
clone_size: once
d_call: NA

cdr3_aa: CASSEASPAGELFF
cdr3_nt: TGTGCCAGCAGTGAAGCGTCCCCGGCCGGGGAGCTGTTTTTT
v_call: TRBV6-1
j_call: TRBJ2-2
cdr3_length: 14
clone_size: NA
d_call: NA

cdr3_aa: CASRPRGGPYEQYF
cdr3_nt: TGTGCCAGCCGTCCAAGAGGGGGTCCCTACGAGCAGTACTTC
v_call: TRBV6-5
j_call: TRBJ2-7
cdr3_length: 14
clone_size: NA
d_call: NA

cdr3_aa: CASSGQGHQPQHF
cdr3_nt: TGTGCCAGCAGTGGACAGGGGCATCAGCCCCAGCATTTT
v_call: TRBV12-3/TRBV12-4
j_call: TRBJ1-5
cdr3_length: 13
clone_size: once
d_call: TRBD1

cdr3_aa: CASSLDRGNYEQYF
cdr3_nt: TGCGCCAGCAGCTTGGACAGGGGAAACTACGAGCAGTACTTC
v_call: TRBV5-1
j_call: TRBJ2-7
cdr3_length: 14
clone_size: NA
d_call: TRBD1

cdr3_aa: CATSIPGGARDTQYF
cdr3_nt: TGTGCCACCAGCATACCCGGGGGGGCCAGGGATACGCAGTATTTT
v_call: TRBV15
j_call: TRBJ2-3
cdr3_length: 15
clone_size: NA
d_call: TRBD2

cdr3_aa: CATNRGGFSGVYNEQFF
cdr3_nt: TGTGCCACCAACAGAGGGGGGTTTAGCGGGGTTTACAATGAGCAGTTCTTC
v_call: TRBV15
j_call: TRBJ2-1
cdr3_length: 17
clone_size: NA
d_call: TRBD2

cdr3_aa: CASSAQQTSFADTQYF
cdr3_nt: TGCGCCAGCAGCGCCCAACAGACTAGTTTCGCAGATACGCAGTATTTT
v_call: TRBV5-1
j_call: TRBJ2-3
cdr3_length: 16
clone_size: NA
d_call: NA

cdr3_aa: CASSQERNTEAFF
cdr3_nt: TGCGCCAGCAGCCAGGAGAGGAACACTGAAGCTTTCTTT
v_call: TRBV4-1
j_call: TRBJ1-1
cdr3_length: 13
clone_size: NA
d_call: NA

cdr3_aa: CASSEEGAGPQHF
cdr3_nt: TGTGCCAGCAGCGAGGAGGGCGCCGGGCCCCAGCATTTT
v_call: TRBV9
j_call: TRBJ1-5
cdr3_length: 13
clone_size: NA
d_call: NA

cdr3_aa: CSVLPGQGASETQYF
cdr3_nt: TGCAGCGTCCTTCCCGGACAGGGGGCTAGTGAGACCCAGTACTTC
v_call: TRBV29-1
j_call: TRBJ2-5
cdr3_length: 15
clone_size: NA
d_call: TRBD1

cdr3_aa: CASSLGRGPNNEKLFF
cdr3_nt: TGTGCCAGCAGCTTAGGCAGGGGGCCTAACAATGAAAAACTGTTTTTT
v_call: TRBV7-6
j_call: TRBJ1-4
cdr3_length: 16
clone_size: NA
d_call: TRBD1

cdr3_aa: CATSDPTSGGPTDTQYF
cdr3_nt: TGTGCCACCAGTGATCCGACTAGCGGGGGCCCCACAGATACGCAGTATTTT
v_call: TRBV24-1
j_call: TRBJ2-3
cdr3_length: 17
clone_size: NA
d_call: TRBD2

cdr3_aa: CASSLGQGVANEKLFF
cdr3_nt: TGCGCCAGCAGCTTGGGACAGGGGGTAGCTAATGAAAAACTGTTTTTT
v_call: TRBV5-1
j_call: TRBJ1-4
cdr3_length: 16
clone_size: NA
d_call: TRBD1

cdr3_aa: CASSNQGWRAFF
cdr3_nt: TGTGCCAGCAGCAACCAGGGTTGGCGAGCTTTCTTT
v_call: TRBV11-3
j_call: TRBJ1-1
cdr3_length: 12
clone_size: few
d_call: NA

cdr3_aa: CATSEWDSTYNSPLHF
cdr3_nt: TGTGCCACCAGTGAATGGGACAGCACCTATAATTCACCCCTCCACTTT
v_call: TRBV24-1
j_call: TRBJ1-6
cdr3_length: 16
clone_size: NA
d_call: TRBD1